This T cell receptor (beta chain) was captured by sequencing in a study of T cells in Graves' hyperthyroidism and ophthalmopathy. The table lists this clonotype with many counts. Its antigen is as yet unknown. The TCR beta CDR3 regions underwent amplification using RNA transcripts as the source. HTBI primers were employed in a first-round RT-PCR of the TCR CDR3. TCRdb re-analysed the multiplex PCR reads in MiXCR, keeping a single row per CDR3 protein. The table includes about 510,000 distinct CDR3 sequences, roughly 45% detected once. Study-wide findings and caveats: In validation, the model predicted ophthalmopathy. These predictions came a median 6.5 months before onset.

V was shortened by 7 bases and J by 0 bases, with 9 bases between the two germline ends. Germline V gives CDR1 SGHTA, CDR2 FQGNSA. This CDR3 has 13 amino acids. Sequencing input: peripheral blood or thyroid tissue (not recorded which). This TCR was recovered from an adult woman with Graves' disease, either hyperthyroidism or ophthalmopathy (not recorded which). V usage is TRBV7-2 and J usage is TRBJ1-1; D gene uncertain. CDR3 protein: CASTRIVNTEAFF. The CDR3 nucleotides read TGTGCCAGCACCCGAATTGTGAACACTGAAGCTTTCTTT.